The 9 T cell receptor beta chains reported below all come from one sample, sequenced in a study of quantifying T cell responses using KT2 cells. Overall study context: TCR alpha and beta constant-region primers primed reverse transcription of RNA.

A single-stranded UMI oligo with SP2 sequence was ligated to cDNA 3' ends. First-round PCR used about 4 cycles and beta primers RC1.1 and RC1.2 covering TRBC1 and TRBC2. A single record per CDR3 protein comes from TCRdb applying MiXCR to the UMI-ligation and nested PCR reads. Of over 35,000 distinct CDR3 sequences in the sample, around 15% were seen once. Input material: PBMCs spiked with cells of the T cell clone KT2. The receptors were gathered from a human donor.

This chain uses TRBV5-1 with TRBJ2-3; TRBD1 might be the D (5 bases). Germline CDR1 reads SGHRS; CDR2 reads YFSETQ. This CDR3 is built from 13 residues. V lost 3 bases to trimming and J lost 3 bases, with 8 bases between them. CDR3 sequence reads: CASSSQGTDTQYF. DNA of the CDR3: TGCGCCAGCAGCTCGCAGGGAACAGATACGCAGTATTTT.

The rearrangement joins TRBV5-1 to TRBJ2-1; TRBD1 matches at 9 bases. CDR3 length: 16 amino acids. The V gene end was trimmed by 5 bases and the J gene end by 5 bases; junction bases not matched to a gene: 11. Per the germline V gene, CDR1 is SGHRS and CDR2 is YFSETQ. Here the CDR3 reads CASSTTGTGHNNEQFF. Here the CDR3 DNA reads TGCGCCAGCAGTACTACTGGGACAGGGCACAACAATGAGCAGTTCTTC.

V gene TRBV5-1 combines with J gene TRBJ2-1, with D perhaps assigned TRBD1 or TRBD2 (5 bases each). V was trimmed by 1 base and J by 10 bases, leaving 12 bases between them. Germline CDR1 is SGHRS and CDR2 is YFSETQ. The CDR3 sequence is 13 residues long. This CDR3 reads CASSLMSGDEQFF. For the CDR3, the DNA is TGCGCCAGCAGCTTGATGTCCGGGGACGAGCAGTTCTTC.

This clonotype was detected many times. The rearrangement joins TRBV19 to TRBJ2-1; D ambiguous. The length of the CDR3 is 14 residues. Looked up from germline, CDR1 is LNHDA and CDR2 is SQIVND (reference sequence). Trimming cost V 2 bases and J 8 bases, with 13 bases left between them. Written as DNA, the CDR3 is TGTGCCAGTAGTATAAGGTCAGGACGGGATGAGCAGTTCTTC. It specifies CASSIRSGRDEQFF.

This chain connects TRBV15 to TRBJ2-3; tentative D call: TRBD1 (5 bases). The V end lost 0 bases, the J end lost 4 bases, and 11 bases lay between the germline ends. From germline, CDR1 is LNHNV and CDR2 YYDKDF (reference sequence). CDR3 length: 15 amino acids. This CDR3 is CATSRDVWGPDTQYF. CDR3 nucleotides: TGTGCCACCAGCAGAGATGTGTGGGGCCCAGATACGCAGTATTTT.

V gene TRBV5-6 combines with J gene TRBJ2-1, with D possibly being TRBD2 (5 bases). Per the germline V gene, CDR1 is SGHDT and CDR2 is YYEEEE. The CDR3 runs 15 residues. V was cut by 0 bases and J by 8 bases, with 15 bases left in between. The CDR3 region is CASSLGLEGRYEQFF. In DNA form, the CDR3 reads TGTGCCAGCAGCTTGGGTCTCGAGGGCCGGTATGAGCAGTTCTTC.

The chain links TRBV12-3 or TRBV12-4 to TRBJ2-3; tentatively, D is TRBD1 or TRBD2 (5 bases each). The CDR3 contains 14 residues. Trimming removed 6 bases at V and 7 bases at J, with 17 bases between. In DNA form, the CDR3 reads TGTGCCAGCAGCTGCAGGGACCGGGAAAATACGCAGTATTTT. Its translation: CASSCRDRENTQYF.

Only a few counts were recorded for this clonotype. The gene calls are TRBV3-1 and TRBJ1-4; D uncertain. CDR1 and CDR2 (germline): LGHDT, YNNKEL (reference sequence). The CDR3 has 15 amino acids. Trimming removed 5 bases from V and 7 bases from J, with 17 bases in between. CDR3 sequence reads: CASSEGAQEGEKLFF. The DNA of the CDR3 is TGTGCCAGCAGCGAAGGAGCCCAGGAGGGTGAAAAACTGTTTTTT.

CDR3 region: CSVPLNTGELFF. The CDR3 nucleotides read TGCAGCGTCCCATTAAACACCGGGGAGCTGTTTTTT. The chain couples TRBV29-1 to TRBJ2-2; D remains ambiguous. The CDR3 totals 12 residues. CDR1 and CDR2 from the germline V gene are SQVTM and ANQGSEA. V lost 6 bases and J 2 bases, leaving 7 bases between the germline ends.